This T cell receptor beta chain is from a study of T cell changes during pregnancy in multiple sclerosis. This CDR3 is 16 amino acids long. The V gene's germline CDR1 is SGHRS and CDR2 YFSETQ. V lost 4 bases and J lost 0; bases outside the gene matches: 6. The method was immunoSEQ multiplex PCR; TCRdb's version includes in-frame clones alone and lacks a portion of them. The data contain tens of thousands of clones, about 87% of them singletons. The source was peripheral blood, collected in the first trimester of pregnancy. The chain recombines TRBV5-1 with TRBJ2-3; 9 positions match TRBD2. This TCR came from a female donor in good health, enrolled as a control in a pregnancy study. DNA for the CDR3: TGCGCCAGCAGCCGATGGACTAGCGAGAGCACAGATACGCAGTATTTT. It is translated as CASSRWTSESTDTQYF. Full variable domain (outside the CDR3, taken from reference TRBV5-1 and TRBJ2-3): KAGVTQTPRYLIKTRGQQVTLSCSPISGHRSVSWYQQTPGQGLQFLFEYFSETQRNKGNFPGRFSGRQFSNSRSEMNVSTLELGDSALYLCASSRWTSESTDTQYFGPGTRLTVL.